This T cell receptor (beta chain) was sequenced during a study of sequential checkpoint blockade in melanoma. Trimming shortened V by 0 bases and J by 6 bases, and 15 bases separated the two germline ends. This CDR3 is 15 amino acids long. Looked up from germline, CDR1 is SGDLS and CDR2 is YYNGEE. Regarding treatment: randomized to nivolumab then ipilimumab (arm A) or the reverse (arm B). PBMC sorting kept live CD3+CD8+ cells without CD19 or CD56. The protocol was immunoSEQ multiplex PCR, while the TCRdb copy is restricted to in-frame clones and leaves out a portion. The repertoire holds 20,000 or so clones, over 60% seen once, with just over 20% in the top ten.

This TCR was sampled from a human donor with melanoma. The specimen was CD8+ T cells sorted from blood (inferred from file names), collected from a patient given nivolumab and ipilimumab in sequence. This chain links TRBV9 with TRBJ1-2; D remains unclear. This chain's CDR3 is CASSVVGEADHGYTF. In nucleotides, the CDR3 is TGTGCCAGCAGCGTAGTCGGGGAGGCAGACCATGGCTACACCTTC.